Given below is one T cell receptor beta chain in context. The germline gives CDR1 GTSNPN, CDR2 SVGIG (reference sequence). The V segment lost 3 bases and the J segment 4 bases; nucleotides outside the gene matches: 5. The CDR3 totals 13 residues. Some clones are missing from TCRdb's copy, which holds only in-frame ones; the method was immunoSEQ multiplex PCR. There are around 140,000 clones in the sample; about 88% occur only once, and approximately 17% lies in the top ten. The source of the sample is a study of blood T cell repertoires in COVID-19. This rearrangement joins TRBV30 to TRBJ1-2; 7 bases agree with TRBD1. This sequence was found in a woman aged 80 or over with acute or convalescent COVID-19. The sequencing sample was made of peripheral blood. The CDR3 sequence is CAWRTGTVYGYTF. The CDR3 DNA follows: TGTGCCTGGAGGACTGGGACAGTCTATGGCTACACCTTC.